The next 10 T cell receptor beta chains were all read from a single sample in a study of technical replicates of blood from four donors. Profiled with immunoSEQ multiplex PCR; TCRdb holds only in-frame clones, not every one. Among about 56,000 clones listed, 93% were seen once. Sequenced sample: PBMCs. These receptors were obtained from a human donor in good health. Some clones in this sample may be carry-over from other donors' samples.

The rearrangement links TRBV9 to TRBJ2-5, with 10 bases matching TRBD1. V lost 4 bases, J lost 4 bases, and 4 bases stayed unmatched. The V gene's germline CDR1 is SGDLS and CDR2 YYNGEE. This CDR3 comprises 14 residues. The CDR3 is CASSPRTGGETQYF. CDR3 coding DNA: TGTGCCAGCAGCCCTCGGACAGGGGGAGAGACCCAGTACTTC.

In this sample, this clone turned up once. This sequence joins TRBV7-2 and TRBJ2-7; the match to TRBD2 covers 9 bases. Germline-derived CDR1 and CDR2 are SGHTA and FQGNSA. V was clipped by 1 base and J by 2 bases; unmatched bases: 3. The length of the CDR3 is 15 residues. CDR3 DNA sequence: TGTGCCAGCAGCTTAGAGCGGGGGGATACCTACGAGCAGTACTTC. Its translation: CASSLERGDTYEQYF.

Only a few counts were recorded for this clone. DNA for the CDR3: TGTGCAAGTCGCTTAGGGTTAGGAGTTTCCTACGAGCAGTACTTC. As protein: CASRLGLGVSYEQYF. The chain couples TRBV12-2 to TRBJ2-7; the table's D call of TRBD2 was not tested on the DNA. TRBV12-2 represents a pseudogene. The length of the CDR3 is 15 residues.

CDR3 residues: CASSLTGTGAEKLFF. DNA of the CDR3: TGCGCCAGCAGCTTAACCGGGACAGGGGCTGAAAAACTGTTTTTT. The rearrangement joins TRBV5-1 to TRBJ1-4; 10 positions agree with TRBD1. The germline CDR1 and CDR2 sequences are SGHRS and YFSETQ. The ends lost 2 bases at V and 7 bases at J; junction bases unmatched: 5. This CDR3 comprises 15 residues.

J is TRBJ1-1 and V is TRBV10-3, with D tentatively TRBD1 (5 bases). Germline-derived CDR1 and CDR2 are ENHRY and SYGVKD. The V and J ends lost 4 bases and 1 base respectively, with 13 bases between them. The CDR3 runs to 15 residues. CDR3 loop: CAISVATVGNTEAFF. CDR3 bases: TGTGCCATCAGTGTTGCGACAGTGGGGAACACTGAAGCTTTCTTT.

CDR3 amino acids: CASSPTSPSGRAHEQYF. CDR3 in DNA: TGCGCCAGCAGCCCGACCTCCCCTAGCGGGAGGGCCCACGAGCAGTACTTC. The chain uses TRBV5-1 and TRBJ2-7; 12 bases are a match to TRBD2. Germline values: CDR1 SGHRS, CDR2 YFSETQ. The CDR3 totals 17 residues. The V and J ends lost 4 bases and 5 bases, in that order; junction bases with no gene match: 13.

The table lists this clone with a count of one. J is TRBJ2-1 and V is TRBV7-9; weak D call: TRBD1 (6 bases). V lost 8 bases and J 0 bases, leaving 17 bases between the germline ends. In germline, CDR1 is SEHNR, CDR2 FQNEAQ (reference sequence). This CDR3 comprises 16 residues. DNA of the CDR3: TGTGCCAGCGGGGTCATGACAGGCCGCTCCTACAATGAGCAGTTCTTC. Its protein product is CASGVMTGRSYNEQFF.

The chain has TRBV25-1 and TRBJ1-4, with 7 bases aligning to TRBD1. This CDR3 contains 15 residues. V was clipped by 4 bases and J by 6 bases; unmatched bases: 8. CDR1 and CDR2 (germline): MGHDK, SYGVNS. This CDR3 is CASSVYRGGYEKLFF. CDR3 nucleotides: TGTGCCAGCAGTGTGTACAGGGGTGGTTATGAAAAACTGTTTTTT.

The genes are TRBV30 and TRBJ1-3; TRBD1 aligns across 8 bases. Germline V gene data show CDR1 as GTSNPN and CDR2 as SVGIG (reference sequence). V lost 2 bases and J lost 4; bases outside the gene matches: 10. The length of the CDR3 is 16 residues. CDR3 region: CAWSIRTGPSGNTIYF. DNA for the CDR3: TGTGCCTGGAGTATCCGGACAGGGCCTTCGGGAAACACCATATATTTT.

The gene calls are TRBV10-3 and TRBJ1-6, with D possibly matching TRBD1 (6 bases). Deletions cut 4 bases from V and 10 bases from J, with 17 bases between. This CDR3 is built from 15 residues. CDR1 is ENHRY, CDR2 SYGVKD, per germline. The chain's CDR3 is CAISGEQGGWSPLHF. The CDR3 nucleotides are TGTGCCATCAGTGGGGAACAGGGTGGGTGGTCACCCCTCCACTTT.